Here is one T cell receptor (beta chain) with its context. Its target is not known. These data are taken from a study of cytomegalovirus exposure and HLA in healthy donors. As for the study in general: Genetic ancestry analysis placed under 90% of the approximately 400 donors that were genotyped in the Caucasian-associated cluster. Whole-study results and caveats: The classifier reportedly diagnosed cytomegalovirus status with high sensitivity and specificity. Donor immune exposure was known only as CMV serostatus.

The PCR made use of 60 Vbeta and 13 Jbeta primers. Authors' data handling: The count from a later analysis was 79 million or so unique TCR beta chains, about 9.9 million of them shared. TCRdb keeps only in-frame clones here, not all; method: immunoSEQ multiplex PCR. Clone size and V and J calls were adopted from that table, with D and trimming inferred from the DNA. Here the sample spans 150,000 or so clones, more than 75% being singletons. V trimming: 9 bases; J trimming: 4 bases; junction bases outside the gene matches: 14. Germline assignment: CDR1 WNHNN and CDR2 SYGVQD (reference sequence). The CDR3 sequence is 16 residues long.

Sequenced input: PBMCs. V usage is TRBV10-1 and J usage is TRBJ1-5, with 8 bases identical to TRBD1. The TCR was taken from a young man in good health and CMV-seropositive. The CDR3 coding sequence is TGCGCCAGATCTATGGACAGGGCCGTCTTTAATCAGCCCCAGCATTTT. This translates into CARSMDRAVFNQPQHF.